These 27 T cell receptor beta chains were sequenced from one sample in a study of T cell repertoires in cytomegalovirus infection. TCRdb used MiXCR to reprocess the reads, holding one entry per CDR3 protein. The table lists some 450,000 distinct CDR3 sequences, approximately 33% of them singletons. Sequences were obtained from PBMCs. These receptors were collected from a human donor in good health (CMV status not recorded). Some clones in this sample may be carry-over from other donors' samples.

The chain couples TRBV27 to TRBJ2-2, with D possibly called TRBD1 or TRBD2 (7 bases each). V was clipped by 7 bases and J by 2 bases, with 26 bases between them. Germline V gives CDR1 MNHEY, CDR2 SMNVEV (reference sequence). The CDR3 is 19 amino acids. The CDR3, as DNA: TGTGCCAGCACCGGACAGGAACACGGGGGGCGGTTCAACACCGGGGAGCTGTTTTTT. It encodes CASTGQEHGGRFNTGELFF.

This clonotype was detected many times. The chain combines TRBV6-1 with TRBJ1-6; tentative D call: TRBD1 (5 bases). In germline, CDR1 is MNHNS, CDR2 SASEGT. The germline V and J ends were trimmed by 6 bases and 9 bases, with 15 bases remaining between them. This CDR3 has 14 residues. DNA of the CDR3: TGTGCCAGCAGATCCAGGGCTGGGGGTTCACCCCTCCACTTT. Protein product: CASRSRAGGSPLHF.

This sequence joins TRBV7-8 and TRBJ1-2; D perhaps matches TRBD1 (5 bases). Trimming removed 6 bases at V and 8 bases at J, with 22 bases between. Germline loops: CDR1 SGHVS, CDR2 FQNEAQ. The length of the CDR3 is 15 residues. CDR3 bases: TGTGCCAGCAGAACTAGTCCGGGACGGGAAGGCGGCTACACCTTC. Protein product: CASRTSPGREGGYTF. Full variable domain (outside the CDR3, taken from reference TRBV7-8 and TRBJ1-2): GAGVSQSPRYKVAKRGQDVALRCDPISGHVSLFWYQQALGQGPEFLTYFQNEAQLDKSGLPSDRFFAERPEGSVSTLKIQRTQQEDSAVYLCASRTSPGREGGYTFGSGTRLTVV.

The chain combines TRBV28 with TRBJ2-1, with a possible D match to TRBD2 (6 bases). This CDR3 spans 14 amino acids. CDR1 and CDR2 from the germline V gene are MDHEN and SYDVKM. Trimming took off 6 bases at V and 7 bases at J, with 16 bases between the two ends. CDR3 in DNA: TGTGCCAGCAGCCATCCCGGGACTTCGAATGAGCAGTTCTTC. It encodes CASSHPGTSNEQFF.

On this clonotype itself: Given a much more abundant clone one base away, this may be a read error. The rearrangement uses TRBV19 and TRBJ1-5; TRBD1 matches 7 bases. This CDR3 is 16 amino acids long. The germline V gene encodes CDR1 LNHDA and CDR2 SQIVND (reference sequence). Here the CDR3 reads CASIIRGTAFNQPQHF. CDR3 bases: TGTGCCAGTATTATAAGGGGGACAGCTTTCAATCAGCCCCAGCATTTT. The variable domain in full, completed from reference TRBV19 and TRBJ1-5, reads DGGITQSPKYLFRKEGQNVTLSCEQNLNHDAMYWYRQDPGQGLRLIYYSQIVNDFQKGDIAEGYSVSREKKESFPLTVTSAQKNPTAFYLCASIIRGTAFNQPQHFGDGTRLSIL.

This clonotype turned up a few times. J is TRBJ2-2 and V is TRBV19; possibly TRBD1 for D (6 bases). V lost 8 bases, J lost 4 bases, and 11 bases lay in between. This CDR3 comprises 13 residues. Germline-derived CDR1 and CDR2 are LNHDA and SQIVND (reference sequence). CDR3: CASDRLGTGELFF. The CDR3 nucleotides are TGTGCCAGTGACAGGTTGGGCACCGGGGAGCTGTTTTTT. The whole variable domain, remainder taken from reference TRBV19 and TRBJ2-2, is DGGITQSPKYLFRKEGQNVTLSCEQNLNHDAMYWYRQDPGQGLRLIYYSQIVNDFQKGDIAEGYSVSREKKESFPLTVTSAQKNPTAFYLCASDRLGTGELFFGEGSRLTVL.

This clonotype was recorded a few times. The junction and the germline gene differ at one end; a read error may be behind it. The chain carries TRBV4-1 and TRBJ2-2; 7 bases align to TRBD1. There are 15 residues in the CDR3. From germline, CDR1 is MGHRA and CDR2 YSYEKL. CDR3 in DNA: TGTGCCAGCAGCCGGGACAGCGCGAACACCGGGGAGCTGTTTTTT. Translating it yields CASSRDSANTGELFF.

This chain links TRBV7-9 with TRBJ1-1, with D tentatively TRBD1 (6 bases). With 3 bases removed from V and 5 bases from J, the gap between germline ends came to 13 bases. The germline V gene encodes CDR1 SEHNR and CDR2 FQNEAQ (reference sequence). The CDR3 is made up of 14 amino acids. The CDR3 protein is CASSLGTTGTEAFF. CDR3 DNA sequence: TGTGCCAGCAGCTTGGGGACCACAGGGACTGAAGCTTTCTTT.

This sequence joins TRBV4-2 and TRBJ2-7, with 7 bases lining up with TRBD2. The ends lost 3 bases at V and 0 bases at J; junction bases unmatched: 8. The length of the CDR3 is 16 residues. Germline CDR1 and CDR2: LGHNA and YNFKEQ. The CDR3 protein is CASSQKLASDSYEQYF. The CDR3 DNA is TGTGCCAGCAGCCAGAAACTAGCGAGCGACTCCTACGAGCAGTACTTC.

Notes on this clonotype: A much larger clone differs by one base, so this may be a read error. The CDR3 does not close with the conserved phenylalanine or tryptophan, likely indicating a read error. This chain uses TRBV12-3 or TRBV12-4 with TRBJ1-5, with a tentative D call TRBD1 (6 bases). Trimming left V 6 bases short and J 0 bases short, with 18 bases between. The length of the CDR3 is 17 residues. The chain's CDR3 is CASSSGQNLFSNQPQHL. The CDR3 DNA follows: TGTGCCAGCAGCTCCGGACAGAACCTGTTTAGCAATCAGCCCCAGCATTTG.

This clonotype was counted many times. The V call is TRBV7-2, the J call TRBJ1-1; 7 positions agree with TRBD1. V shed 4 bases, J shed 3 bases, and the junction held 8 bases outside the gene matches. Germline assignment: CDR1 SGHTA and CDR2 FQGNSA. This CDR3 is 15 amino acids long. The CDR3 DNA reads TGTGCCAGCAGCTACCGAACAGGGGCGGACACTGAAGCTTTCTTT. Residues: CASSYRTGADTEAFF.

This clonotype occurred a few times. V gene TRBV12-3 or TRBV12-4 combines with J gene TRBJ2-5; D remains unclear. The CDR3 consists of 14 residues. The V and J ends lost 3 bases and 7 bases respectively, with 15 bases between them. In DNA, the CDR3 is TGTGCCAGCAGTTTTAAGCGTCCGTCGGGGACCCAGTACTTC. Its translation: CASSFKRPSGTQYF.

The chain couples TRBV27 to TRBJ2-1; D is perhaps TRBD2 (6 bases). V gave up 5 bases and J gave up 10 bases, with 24 bases separating them. CDR3 size: 16 residues. Germline V gene sequence: CDR1 MNHEY, CDR2 SMNVEV (reference sequence). The CDR3 protein is CASSRRDSPAPLEQFF. CDR3 bases: TGTGCCAGCAGTCGGCGGGACTCCCCTGCACCTTTGGAGCAGTTCTTC.

In its sample, this clonotype was seen many times. The chain combines TRBV6-2 or TRBV6-3 with TRBJ2-6; TRBD2 might be the D (6 bases). Trimming removed 0 bases at V and 0 bases at J, with 6 bases between. CDR1 and CDR2 (germline): MNHEY, SVGEGT. CDR3 length: 16 amino acids. CDR3 in DNA: TGTGCCAGCAGTTACTCCGGGGGCTCTGGGGCCAACGTCCTGACTTTC. This encodes CASSYSGGSGANVLTF.

The V call is TRBV2, the J call TRBJ2-5, with D uncertain. The ends were cut back, 3 bases at V and 4 bases at J, with 6 bases in the middle. CDR1 and CDR2 (germline): SNHLY, FYNNEI. The CDR3 contains 12 residues. In DNA, the CDR3 is TGTGCCAGCAGTGACGCGAGAGAGACCCAGTACTTC. It encodes CASSDARETQYF.

This clonotype was seen more than once but under ten times. The gene calls are TRBV6-2 or TRBV6-3 and TRBJ2-3; D is ambiguous. Germline assignment: CDR1 MNHEY and CDR2 SVGEGT. The CDR3 contains 13 residues. The V and J ends lost 5 bases and 0 bases respectively, with 6 bases between them. CDR3 sequence: CASSRASTDTQYF. In nucleotides, the CDR3 is TGTGCCAGCAGTCGCGCAAGCACAGATACGCAGTATTTT.

This clonotype has at least ten counts. The gene calls are TRBV7-2 and TRBJ2-4; 7 nucleotides agree with TRBD1. The length of the CDR3 is 15 residues. Trimming removed 5 bases from V and 7 bases from J; junction bases left unmatched: 11. From germline, CDR1 is SGHTA and CDR2 FQGNSA. CDR3 in amino acids: CASSPFTTGINIQYF. CDR3 sequence (DNA): TGTGCCAGCAGCCCGTTCACGACAGGGATCAACATTCAGTACTTC.

This sequence joins TRBV2 and TRBJ2-2, with D unresolved. CDR1 is SNHLY and CDR2 is FYNNEI in the germline V gene. The CDR3 is 15 residues long. Trimming stripped 6 bases from V and 1 base from J, with 12 bases between. CDR3 region: CASSLQYQNTGELFF. CDR3 bases: TGTGCCAGCAGCCTACAGTATCAGAACACCGGGGAGCTGTTTTTT.

The V call is TRBV7-7, the J call TRBJ2-7, with D tentatively TRBD2 (5 bases). This CDR3 is built from 13 residues. Germline values: CDR1 SSHAT, CDR2 FNYEAQ (reference sequence). Trimming left V 3 bases short and J 2 bases short, with 8 bases between. The chain's CDR3 is CASSFGLAYEQYF. Here the CDR3 DNA reads TGTGCCAGCAGCTTCGGACTGGCCTACGAGCAGTACTTC.

This chain connects TRBV28 to TRBJ2-7; possible D gene TRBD1, 6 bases. Trimming took off 2 bases at V and 5 bases at J, with 10 bases between the two ends. Germline values: CDR1 MDHEN, CDR2 SYDVKM. This CDR3 has 13 residues. The CDR3 is CASSLNRDDEQYF. The CDR3, as DNA: TGTGCCAGCAGTTTAAACAGGGACGACGAGCAGTACTTC. Looking up the rest from reference TRBV28 and TRBJ2-7 gives the full variable domain: DVKVTQSSRYLVKRTGEKVFLECVQDMDHENMFWYRQDPGLGLRLIYFSYDVKMKEKGDIPEGYSVSREKKERFSLILESASTNQTSMYLCASSLNRDDEQYFGPGTRLTVT.

The chain joins TRBV24-1 to TRBJ2-1; tentative D call: TRBD1 (5 bases). The V and J ends lost 4 bases and 5 bases respectively, with 20 bases between them. This CDR3 has 17 residues. CDR1 KGHDR and CDR2 SFDVKD come from the germline V gene. CDR3 nucleotides: TGTGCCACCAGTGACACACTTCGGACAAACCAAAACAATGAGCAGTTCTTC. Translating it yields CATSDTLRTNQNNEQFF.

With regard to this clonotype: An end of the junction does not agree with germline; a read error may underlie this. This chain uses TRBV9 with TRBJ2-2; 9 nucleotides line up with TRBD1. This CDR3 contains 18 residues. Germline lookup yields CDR1 SGDLS and CDR2 YYNGEE. CDR3 bases: TGTTCCAGCAGCGTATCGGATGTACAGGGGGCAGGGGCCGGGGAGCTGTTTTTT. It codes for CSSSVSDVQGAGAGELFF.

This clonotype was detected many times. This sequence joins TRBV12-3 or TRBV12-4 and TRBJ1-1; D is possibly TRBD1 (5 bases). The V and J ends lost 5 bases and 6 bases respectively, with 7 bases between them. The CDR3 spans 11 residues. CDR3 amino acids: CASSRGAEAFF. CDR3 DNA: TGTGCCAGCAGTAGAGGGGCTGAAGCTTTCTTT.

The V and J genes are TRBV12-3 or TRBV12-4 and TRBJ1-2; 7 bases align to TRBD1. V lost 7 bases, J lost 1 base, and 12 bases stayed unmatched. This CDR3 is built from 16 residues. CDR3 protein: CASTLDRIGLNYGYTF. Written as DNA, the CDR3 is TGTGCCAGCACCCTGGACAGGATCGGACTTAACTATGGCTACACCTTC.

The CDR3 DNA sequence: TGTGCCAGCAGTTTATACAGGGCAGACACTGAAGCTTTCTTT. Its protein is CASSLYRADTEAFF. The J gene is TRBJ1-1, the V gene TRBV27; maybe TRBD1 (6 bases). Trimming cost V 1 base and J 3 bases, with 9 bases left between them. The CDR3 is 14 amino acids. Germline V gives CDR1 MNHEY, CDR2 SMNVEV (reference sequence).

This clonotype showed up many times. The chain combines TRBV7-2 with TRBJ2-5; TRBD1 matches at 9 bases. V lost 5 bases to trimming and J lost 2 bases; unmatched junction nucleotides: 6. The CDR3 has 15 amino acids. Germline CDR1 SGHTA, CDR2 FQGNSA. For the CDR3, the DNA is TGTGCCAGCAGCGCAAGGGACAGGGAACAAGAGACCCAGTACTTC. Translated, it gives CASSARDREQETQYF. The whole variable domain, remainder taken from reference TRBV7-2 and TRBJ2-5, is GAGVSQSPSNKVTEKGKDVELRCDPISGHTALYWYRQSLGQGLEFLIYFQGNSAPDKSGLPSDRFSAERTGGSVSTLTIQRTQQEDSAVYLCASSARDREQETQYFGPGTRLLVL.

This clonotype was recorded many times. V gene TRBV6-2 or TRBV6-3 combines with J gene TRBJ2-1; D is perhaps TRBD2 (5 bases). This CDR3 is 12 amino acids long. Between the trimmed V and J ends, which lost 5 bases and 8 bases, there was a span of 10 bases. Germline values: CDR1 MNHEY, CDR2 SVGEGT. As DNA, the CDR3 is TGTGCCAGCAGTATAACGCGGGATGAGCAGTTCTTC. This sequence encodes CASSITRDEQFF.